This TCR beta chain was identified in a study of tumor and adjacent non-tumor tissue in lung cancer. Study-wide context: Samples averaged approximately 4.2 million productive TCRbeta reads each. Study-wide findings and caveats: Shorter survival was associated with higher TCR diversity in tumors. TCR diversity was significantly greater in tumor than normal lung tissue.

TCRbeta libraries were built with three rounds of nested PCR, modified from ARM-PCR. Each CDR3 protein is one row after TCRdb ran MiXCR on the multiplex PCR reads. The repertoire holds some 100,000 distinct CDR3 sequences, approximately 80% seen once, with approximately 28% in the top ten. Note on this clonotype: Its antigen remains unidentified. This may be a read error: a much more frequent sequence differs by one nucleotide.

No cell sorting was done before RNA was extracted from the tissue. Distant lung tissue was collected more than 3 cm away from the tumor edge. CDR3 size: 14 residues. Germline loops: CDR1 DFQATT, CDR2 SNEGSKA (reference sequence). The sequenced material came from distant non-tumor lung tissue. The chain employs TRBV20-1 and TRBJ1-4, with D possibly being TRBD1 (5 bases). The sequence derives from a man aged 60-69 years with small cell lung cancer. The chain's CDR3 is CSSSSQGGGEKLFF. The CDR3 nucleotides read TGCAGTTCTAGTTCTCAGGGAGGAGGAGAAAAACTGTTTTTT.